Included here is one T cell receptor beta chain sequence, with context. Trimming removed 3 bases at V and 9 bases at J, with 9 bases between. This CDR3 contains 12 residues. Germline CDR1 LGHDT, CDR2 YNNKEL (reference sequence). The data are from a study of blood T cell repertoires in COVID-19. Source study methods: From reference gene primer amplification, estimates of nucleated cell counts were derived. Using immunoSEQ multiplex PCR, the repertoire was profiled, and TCRdb retains in-frame clones only, with some absent. V and J calls and clone size are those listed in that table; D and trimming were worked out from the DNA. The sample has fewer than 450,000 clones; around 89% are singletons.

Source material: peripheral blood. This TCR derives from a woman aged 50 to 60 with COVID-19, enrolled during active disease. The J gene is TRBJ2-1, the V gene TRBV3-1 (or the pseudogene TRBV3-2); D is ambiguous. The CDR3 DNA is TGTGCCAGCAGCCATTTAAACGGTGAGCAGTTCTTC. This translates into CASSHLNGEQFF.